The rows below give T cell receptor beta chains drawn from one sample of a study of blood T cells in healthy people across ages. Each CDR3 protein gets one entry after TCRdb re-called the 5' RACE reads with MiXCR. The repertoire holds about 830,000 distinct CDR3 sequences, around two thirds seen once, with approximately 30% in the top ten. The sample taken for sequencing was blood. The receptors shown here come from a man under 40 in good health. Both conserved end residues are part of each CDR3. The D gene is left open where the match is weak.

d_call | j_call | cdr3_length | v_call | cdr3_aa | cdr3_nt
TRBD2 | TRBJ2-5 | 16 | TRBV20-1 | CSASPARLAGQETQYF | TGCAGTGCTAGCCCCGCCCGACTAGCGGGGCAAGAGACCCAGTACTTC
- | TRBJ1-2 | 14 | TRBV4-1 | CASSQDGYVYGYTF | TGCGCCAGCAGCCAAGATGGATACGTCTATGGCTACACCTTC
- | TRBJ1-1 | 15 | TRBV3-1 | CASSHPNRRVTEAFF | TGTGCCAGCAGCCACCCGAATCGGAGGGTGACTGAAGCTTTCTTT
- | TRBJ2-1 | 12 | TRBV6-2/TRBV6-3 | CASTDPNKAQFF | TGTGCCAGCACGGACCCGAATAAGGCGCAGTTCTTC
- | TRBJ2-1 | 13 | TRBV13 | CASSYGSFGEQFF | TGTGCCAGCAGCTACGGTTCGTTTGGAGAGCAGTTCTTC
TRBD1 | TRBJ1-5 | 15 | TRBV7-2 | CASSLEGTGLKPQHF | TGTGCCAGCAGCTTAGAGGGGACAGGGCTTAAGCCCCAGCATTTT
TRBD1 | TRBJ2-4 | 13 | TRBV4-2 | CASSQERTGFQYF | TGTGCCAGCAGCCAAGAGAGGACAGGGTTTCAGTACTTC
TRBD2 | TRBJ2-2 | 15 | TRBV20-1 | CSARKSGVNTGELFF | TGCAGTGCTCGCAAAAGCGGGGTAAACACCGGGGAGCTGTTTTTT
TRBD2 | TRBJ2-7 | 15 | TRBV4-2 | CASSLEAGAVHEQYF | TGTGCCAGCAGCCTTGAAGCGGGGGCTGTCCACGAGCAGTACTTC
- | TRBJ2-2 | 16 | TRBV2 | CASREGGPGNTGELFF | TGTGCCAGCAGGGAGGGGGGACCTGGGAACACCGGGGAGCTGTTTTTT
TRBD1 | TRBJ2-4 | 13 | TRBV6-5 | CASRDSGTDIQYF | TGTGCCAGCAGAGACTCCGGGACAGACATTCAGTACTTC